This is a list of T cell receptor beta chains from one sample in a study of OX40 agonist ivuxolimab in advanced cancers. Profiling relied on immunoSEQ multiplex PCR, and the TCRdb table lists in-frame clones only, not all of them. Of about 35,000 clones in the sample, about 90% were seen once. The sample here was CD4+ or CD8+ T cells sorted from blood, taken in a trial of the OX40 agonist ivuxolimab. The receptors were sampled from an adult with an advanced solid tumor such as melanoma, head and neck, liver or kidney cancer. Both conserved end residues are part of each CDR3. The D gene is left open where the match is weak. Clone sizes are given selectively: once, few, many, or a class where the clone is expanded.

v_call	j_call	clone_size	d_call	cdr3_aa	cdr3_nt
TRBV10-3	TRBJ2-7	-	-	CAISEPTTGPYEQYF	TGTGCCATCAGTGAGCCTACGACAGGCCCGTACGAGCAGTACTTC
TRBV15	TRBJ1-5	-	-	CATSREGIVAQSPNQPQHF	TGTGCCACCAGCAGAGAAGGTATCGTAGCACAATCCCCCAATCAGCCCCAGCATTTT
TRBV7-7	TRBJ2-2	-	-	CASSLGTGDVTGELFF	TGTGCTAGTAGCTTAGGTACGGGAGATGTCACCGGGGAGCTGTTTTTT
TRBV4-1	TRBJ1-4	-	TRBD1	CASRAHRQGGKEKLFF	TGCGCCAGCAGGGCGCATCGACAGGGGGGCAAAGAAAAACTGTTTTTT
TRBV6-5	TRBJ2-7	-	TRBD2	CASSYSAGGSYEQYF	TGTGCCAGCAGTTACTCGGCCGGGGGGTCCTACGAGCAGTACTTC
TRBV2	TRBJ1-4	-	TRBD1	CASREQGAWEKLFF	TGTGCCAGCAGGGAACAGGGGGCTTGGGAAAAACTGTTTTTT
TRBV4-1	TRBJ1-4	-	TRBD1	CASSQPQGLEEKLFF	TGCGCCAGCAGTCAGCCACAGGGGCTGGAGGAAAAACTGTTTTTT
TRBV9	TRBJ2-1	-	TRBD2	CASSGKPGLAGPNEQFF	TGTGCCAGCAGCGGGAAACCGGGACTAGCGGGCCCCAATGAGCAGTTCTTC
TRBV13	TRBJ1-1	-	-	CASSLDRRYTEAFF	TGTGCCAGCAGCTTAGACAGGAGGTACACTGAAGCTTTCTTT
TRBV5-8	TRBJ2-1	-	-	CASSRWTGSYNEQFF	TGTGCCAGCAGCCGCTGGACGGGCTCCTACAATGAGCAGTTCTTC
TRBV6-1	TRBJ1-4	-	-	CASSEAPEAVGNEKLFF	TGTGCCAGCAGTGAAGCACCGGAGGCCGTGGGGAATGAAAAACTGTTTTTT
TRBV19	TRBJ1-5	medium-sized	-	CASSITPFQPQHF	TGTGCCAGTAGTATCACCCCGTTCCAGCCCCAGCATTTT
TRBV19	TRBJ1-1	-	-	CASTPGRETEAFF	TGTGCCAGTACCCCGGGTCGGGAGACTGAAGCTTTCTTT
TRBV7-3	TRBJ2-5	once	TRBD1	CASSIGQGQTQYF	TGTGCCAGCAGCATCGGACAGGGGCAGACCCAGTACTTC
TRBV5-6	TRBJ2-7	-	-	CASSHGSAEQYF	TGTGCCAGCAGCCACGGGTCAGCCGAGCAGTACTTC
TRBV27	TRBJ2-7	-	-	CASSLGTGVYEQYF	TGTGCCAGCAGTTTAGGGACCGGGGTCTACGAGCAGTACTTC
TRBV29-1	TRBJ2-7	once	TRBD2	CSVGGTSGSTYEQYF	TGCAGCGTTGGGGGAACTAGCGGGAGCACCTACGAGCAGTACTTC
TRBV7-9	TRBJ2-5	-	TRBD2	CASSFLAGGPQETQYF	TGTGCCAGCAGCTTCCTAGCGGGAGGGCCCCAAGAGACCCAGTACTTC
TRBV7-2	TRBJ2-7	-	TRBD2	CASSLGAGLSYEQYF	TGTGCCAGCAGCTTAGGAGCGGGACTATCCTACGAGCAGTACTTC
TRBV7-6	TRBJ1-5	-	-	CASSLEVPRGGRQPQHF	TGTGCCAGCAGCTTAGAAGTTCCCCGGGGCGGGAGGCAGCCCCAGCATTTT
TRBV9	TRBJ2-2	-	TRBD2	CASSSRTSGYTGELFF	TGTGCCAGCAGCTCCCGGACTAGCGGCTACACCGGGGAGCTGTTTTTT
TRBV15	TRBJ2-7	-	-	CATSRESQGFYEQYF	TGTGCCACCAGCAGAGAAAGCCAGGGGTTCTACGAGCAGTACTTC
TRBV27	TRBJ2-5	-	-	CASSLSQGRETQYF	TGTGCCAGCAGCCTATCGCAGGGGAGAGAGACCCAGTACTTC
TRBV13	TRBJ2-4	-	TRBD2	CASSSRDGGRSELKNIQYF	TGTGCCAGCAGCTCCCGAGACGGCGGGAGGTCCGAACTCAAAAACATTCAGTACTTC
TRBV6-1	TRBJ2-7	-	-	CASSEWGVGSYEQYF	TGTGCCAGCAGTGAATGGGGAGTCGGCTCCTACGAGCAGTACTTC
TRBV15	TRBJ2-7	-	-	CATSRDSLNFSYEQYF	TGTGCCACCAGCAGAGACAGTCTCAACTTTTCCTACGAGCAGTACTTC
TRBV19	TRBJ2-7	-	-	CASSIGPNGGASYEQYF	TGTGCCAGTAGTATAGGGCCCAATGGCGGAGCCTCCTACGAGCAGTACTTC
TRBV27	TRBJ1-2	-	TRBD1	CASSFRDRGSGYGYTF	TGTGCCAGCAGTTTCCGGGACAGGGGATCTGGCTATGGCTACACCTTC
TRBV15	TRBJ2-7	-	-	CATSPPHSYEQYF	TGTGCCACCAGCCCCCCACACTCCTACGAGCAGTACTTC
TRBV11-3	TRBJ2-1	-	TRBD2	CASSPRTSGGEQFF	TGTGCCAGCAGCCCTCGGACTAGCGGGGGAGAGCAGTTCTTC
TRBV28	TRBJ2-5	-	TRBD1	CASSSLLIATGDAQETQYF	TGTGCCAGCAGTTCCCTTTTAATCGCGACAGGGGACGCCCAAGAGACCCAGTACTTC
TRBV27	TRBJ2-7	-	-	CASSLGAYSSYEQYF	TGTGCCAGCAGTTTAGGCGCCTACAGCTCCTACGAGCAGTACTTC
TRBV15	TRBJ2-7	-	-	CATSRPNRDEQYF	TGTGCCACCAGCAGGCCTAACAGGGACGAGCAGTACTTC
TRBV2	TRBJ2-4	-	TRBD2	CASELAGAKNIQYF	TGTGCCAGCGAGCTAGCGGGTGCCAAAAACATTCAGTACTTC
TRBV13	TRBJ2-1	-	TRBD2	CASSSTSAPYNEQFF	TGTGCCAGCAGTTCGACTAGCGCGCCCTACAATGAGCAGTTCTTC
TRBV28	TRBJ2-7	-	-	CASAAGRAYEQYF	TGTGCCAGCGCTGCCGGCAGAGCCTACGAGCAGTACTTC
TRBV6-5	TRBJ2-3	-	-	CASSYSGSGADTQYF	TGTGCCAGCAGTTACTCGGGGTCGGGGGCAGATACGCAGTATTTT
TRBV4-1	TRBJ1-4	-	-	CASSHLEDSINEKLFF	TGCGCCAGCAGCCATCTAGAGGACAGCATTAATGAAAAACTGTTTTTT
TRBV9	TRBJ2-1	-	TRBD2	CASSPGTSGSSYNEQFF	TGTGCCAGCAGCCCCGGGACTAGCGGGAGCTCCTACAATGAGCAGTTCTTC
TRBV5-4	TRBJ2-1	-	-	CASSLGPYNEQFF	TGTGCCAGCAGCTTGGGACCCTACAATGAGCAGTTCTTC
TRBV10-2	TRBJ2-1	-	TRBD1	CATSDRENEQFF	TGCGCCACTTCGGACAGGGAAAATGAGCAGTTCTTC
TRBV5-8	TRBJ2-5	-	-	CASSSLGNSLQETQYF	TGTGCCAGCAGCTCCCTCGGAAATTCATTACAAGAGACCCAGTACTTC
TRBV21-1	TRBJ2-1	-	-	CASSKVGNEQFF	TGTGCCAGCAGCAAAGTGGGTAATGAGCAGTTCTTC